This T cell receptor (beta chain) was captured by sequencing in a study of control samples from healthy donors and cancer patients. From germline, CDR1 is SGHRS and CDR2 YFSETQ. The CDR3 contains 13 residues. Trimming took 0 bases from V and 6 from J, leaving 6 bases between them. The table came from immunoSEQ multiplex PCR; TCRdb's copy has only in-frame clones and leaves some out. Its table records 150,000 to 200,000 clones. The sequence was obtained from a young woman in good health. Material: blood. The chain has TRBV5-1 and TRBJ1-4; D not certain. The CDR3 region is CASSLGVDEKLFF. As DNA, the CDR3 is TGCGCCAGCAGCTTGGGGGTGGATGAAAAACTGTTTTTT.